Following are 19 T cell receptor beta chains from one sample sequenced in a study of vaccination and CD4 T cells after COVID-19. Their target antigens are unknown. Treatment of the sample: roughly 10-day PBMC culture with coronavirus spike peptide pools or control peptides (ViraFEST assay). The assay that was used to sequence DNA from cultured CD4+ T cells was the Oncomine TCR Beta short-read assay. MiXCR, applied by TCRdb to the PCR reads, yields one record per CDR3 protein. The table shows around 12,000 distinct CDR3 sequences, with less than 70% occurring only once. Sequenced sample: CD4+ T cells from blood, cultured in vitro. The receptors here all came from a human donor who had recovered from COVID-19.

The chain has TRBV20-1 and TRBJ2-1; D is possibly TRBD1 or TRBD2 (5 bases each). The V gene's germline CDR1 is DFQATT and CDR2 SNEGSKA (reference sequence). Trimming took 4 bases from V and 6 from J, leaving 19 bases between them. This CDR3 contains 15 residues. CDR3: CSANDGGQGRNEQFF. The CDR3 bases are TGCAGTGCTAACGATGGCGGGCAGGGCCGCAATGAGCAGTTCTTC.

The chain carries TRBV10-3 and TRBJ2-7, with 7 bases aligning to TRBD2. This CDR3 spans 13 amino acids. Germline CDR1 reads ENHRY; CDR2 reads SYGVKD. V lost 6 bases and J lost 7; bases outside the gene matches: 9. CDR3: CAISGLGDGEQYF. As DNA, the CDR3 is TGTGCCATCAGCGGACTAGGAGACGGGGAGCAGTACTTC.

The rearrangement joins TRBV19 to TRBJ2-5; D uncertain. CDR3 length: 11 residues. Germline V gene lookup returns CDR1 LNHDA and CDR2 SQIVND (reference sequence). Trimming cost V 2 bases and J 5 bases, with 3 bases left between them. CDR3 coding DNA: TGTGCCAGTAGTATAAGGGAGACCCAGTACTTC. Translating it yields CASSIRETQYF.

The CDR3 reads CASSLKTASSGANVLTF. As DNA, the CDR3 is TGTGCCAGCAGCCTAAAGACAGCTAGCTCTGGGGCCAACGTCCTGACTTTC. The chain couples TRBV5-4 to TRBJ2-6; D is perhaps TRBD1 (5 bases). Trimming cost V 4 bases and J 0 bases, with 14 bases left between them. Germline V gene data show CDR1 as SGHNT and CDR2 as YYREEE (reference sequence). The CDR3 consists of 17 residues.

The chain uses TRBV6-1 and TRBJ2-1, with 7 bases identical to TRBD1. The germline gives CDR1 MNHNS, CDR2 SASEGT. This CDR3 comprises 12 residues. The V segment lost 6 bases and the J segment 12 bases; nucleotides outside the gene matches: 8. This CDR3 is CASRDRVTGQFF. CDR3 bases: TGTGCCAGCAGAGACAGGGTGACTGGGCAGTTCTTC.

This clonotype was recorded only once. The CDR3 region is CASSYSRFSLAPPYLYEQYF. CDR3 bases: TGTGCCAGCAGTTACTCGAGGTTTAGCTTGGCCCCCCCATACCTCTACGAGCAGTACTTC. This sequence joins TRBV6-2 or TRBV6-3 and TRBJ2-7; D call uncertain. Germline CDR1 MNHEY, CDR2 SVGEGT. V dropped 0 bases and J dropped 3 bases, with 27 bases sitting between them. This CDR3 is built from 20 residues.

This clonotype was recorded a few times. Sequence at one end of the junction differs from germline and may be a read error. The CDR3 DNA sequence: TGTGCCAGCAGTTACACTCCAGGTGGCGACTATGGTTACACCTTC. Translation gives CASSYTPGGDYGYTF. The chain links TRBV6-5 to TRBJ1-2; D uncertain. CDR3 length equals 15 residues. Germline CDR1 reads MNHEY; CDR2 reads SVGAGI.

The genes are TRBV19 and TRBJ1-2; D is undetermined. CDR3 length: 12 amino acids. V shed 7 bases and J shed 2 bases, with 8 bases lying between them. CDR1 is LNHDA and CDR2 is SQIVND in the germline V gene (reference sequence). This CDR3 reads CASIGRNYGYTF. CDR3 nucleotides: TGTGCCAGTATTGGTCGGAACTATGGCTACACCTTC. The full variable domain, rest sourced from reference TRBV19 and TRBJ1-2, is DGGITQSPKYLFRKEGQNVTLSCEQNLNHDAMYWYRQDPGQGLRLIYYSQIVNDFQKGDIAEGYSVSREKKESFPLTVTSAQKNPTAFYLCASIGRNYGYTFGSGTRLTVV.

This chain links TRBV10-3 with TRBJ2-3, with TRBD2 as a possible D gene (5 bases). CDR3 length: 15 residues. Trimming shortened V by 0 bases and J by 4 bases, and 11 bases separated the two germline ends. Germline V lookup: CDR1 ENHRY, CDR2 SYGVKD. In DNA form, the CDR3 reads TGTGCCATCAGTGAGTCGGCTAAACTAGCAGATACGCAGTATTTT. It translates to CAISESAKLADTQYF.

The genes are TRBV20-1 and TRBJ1-4; 8 positions match TRBD1. The CDR3 length is 14 residues. Germline CDR1 and CDR2: DFQATT and SNEGSKA (reference sequence). Trimming cost V 6 bases and J 8 bases; bases outside gene matches: 11. This CDR3 reads CSARWTGRFEKLFF. The CDR3, as DNA: TGCAGTGCCCGGTGGACAGGGCGTTTCGAAAAACTGTTTTTT.

This clonotype came up a few times. The chain uses TRBV6-1 and TRBJ2-3; D is uncertain. CDR1 and CDR2 from the germline V gene are MNHNS and SASEGT. The CDR3 loop spans 13 amino acids. V was cut by 7 bases and J by 3 bases, with 11 bases left in between. This CDR3 reads CASTLLLTDTQYF. DNA of the CDR3: TGTGCCAGCACACTACTGTTGACAGATACGCAGTATTTT.

J is TRBJ1-2 and V is TRBV28; D unresolved. The V and J ends lost 2 bases and 4 bases respectively, with 8 bases between them. This CDR3 has 13 residues. CDR1 and CDR2 from the germline V gene are MDHEN and SYDVKM. The CDR3 DNA is TGTGCCAGCAGTTTACATCCTTCCTATGGCTACACCTTC. Protein product: CASSLHPSYGYTF.

This chain connects TRBV29-1 to TRBJ1-1; TRBD1 might be the D (5 bases). The length of the CDR3 is 12 residues. Germline CDR1 and CDR2: SQVTM and ANQGSEA. Trimming removed 6 bases at V and 1 base at J, with 9 bases between. The CDR3 coding sequence is TGCAGCGTCAAAACAGGGAACACTGAAGCTTTCTTT. Its protein is CSVKTGNTEAFF.

This chain joins TRBV20-1 and TRBJ1-4; 9 bases are a match to TRBD1. Germline CDR1 DFQATT, CDR2 SNEGSKA (reference sequence). J gave up 4 bases and V 5 bases, and 8 bases lay outside the gene matches. The CDR3 is made up of 15 amino acids. The CDR3 protein is CSARPQGAFNEKLFF. In DNA, the CDR3 is TGCAGTGCTCGACCACAGGGGGCCTTTAATGAAAAACTGTTTTTT.

In its sample, this clonotype was seen a few times. V and J are TRBV7-9 and TRBJ1-3; TRBD1 is a possible D gene (6 bases). With 1 base removed from V and 5 bases from J, the gap between germline ends came to 9 bases. Germline CDR1 reads SEHNR; CDR2 reads FQNEAQ (reference sequence). The CDR3 has 14 residues. The CDR3 DNA sequence: TGTGCCAGCAGCTTAGAGGGGGGCCGAAACACCATATATTTT. Residues: CASSLEGGRNTIYF.

The chain employs TRBV20-1 and TRBJ2-1, with D perhaps matching TRBD1 or TRBD2 (5 bases each). Trimming left V 5 bases short and J 2 bases short, with 13 bases between. Germline V CDR1 and CDR2: DFQATT, SNEGSKA (reference sequence). The CDR3 spans 14 residues. CDR3 amino acids: CSAVRDPAYNEQFF. CDR3 in DNA: TGCAGTGCTGTCCGGGACCCCGCCTACAATGAGCAGTTCTTC.

CDR3 nucleotide sequence: TGCGCCAGCAGTGGGTCTTTGGGGGCCTACGAGCAGTACTTC. Its protein product is CASSGSLGAYEQYF. The chain uses TRBV10-2 and TRBJ2-7; the D gene could be TRBD1 or TRBD2 (5 bases each). This CDR3 region has 14 residues. CDR1 WSHSY and CDR2 SAAADI come from the germline V gene. Between the trimmed V and J ends, which lost 4 bases and 2 bases, there was a span of 12 bases.

This clonotype was seen once. The CDR3: CASSWDRGEEAFF. CDR3 sequence (DNA): TGCGCCAGCAGTTGGGACAGGGGTGAAGAAGCTTTCTTT. The chain links TRBV10-1 to TRBJ1-1; TRBD1 agrees at 10 bases. The CDR3 runs 13 residues. Per the germline V gene, CDR1 is WNHNN and CDR2 is SYGVQD (reference sequence). J was trimmed by 8 bases and V by 5 bases; bases with no gene match: 5.

The chain employs TRBV2 and TRBJ2-7; 7 bases line up with TRBD1. This CDR3 region has 13 residues. J lost 0 bases, V lost 6 bases, and 2 bases had no gene match. Germline CDR1 reads SNHLY; CDR2 reads FYNNEI. CDR3 bases: TGTGCCAGCAGGTGGGACAGCTCCTACGAGCAGTACTTC. Protein: CASRWDSSYEQYF.